These 21 T cell receptor beta chains share one sample of origin, sequenced in a study of blood T cell repertoires in COVID-19. Sequencing used immunoSEQ multiplex PCR; TCRdb keeps in-frame clones, though not all of them. The repertoire holds under 140,000 clones, nearly 80% seen once, with roughly 17% in the top ten. The sequenced sample was peripheral blood. These receptors were taken from a woman over 75 with active or convalescent COVID-19.

The rearrangement joins TRBV15 to TRBJ2-7; 7 nucleotides agree with TRBD1. Germline lookup yields CDR1 LNHNV and CDR2 YYDKDF (reference sequence). This CDR3 comprises 16 residues. Unmatched junction bases numbered 12, after V lost 6 bases and J lost 1 base. CDR3 loop: CATSKRGTERSYEQYF. The CDR3 nucleotides read TGTGCCACCAGTAAAAGAGGGACAGAGAGGTCCTACGAGCAGTACTTC.

The chain combines TRBV3-1 (or the pseudogene TRBV3-2) with TRBJ2-3; D is possibly TRBD1 (5 bases). Per the germline V gene, CDR1 is LGHDT and CDR2 is YNNKEL (reference sequence). CDR3 length: 16 residues. Trimming shortened V by 1 base and J by 2 bases, and 13 bases separated the two germline ends. The CDR3 sequence is CASSQGPGRLTDTQYF. The CDR3 DNA reads TGTGCCAGCAGCCAAGGCCCAGGGCGTCTCACAGATACGCAGTATTTT.

The V gene is TRBV5-4, the J gene TRBJ2-5; TRBD2 matches 13 bases. Trimming took 4 bases from V and 5 from J; bases not matched to a gene: 5. The germline V gene has CDR1 SGHNT and CDR2 YYREEE (reference sequence). This CDR3 has 15 amino acids. In DNA form, the CDR3 reads TGTGCCAGCAGCGAGGTGGGACTAGCGGGGGAGACCCAGTACTTC. It codes for CASSEVGLAGETQYF.

The chain combines TRBV30 with TRBJ1-6; D gene ambiguous. Germline V gives CDR1 GTSNPN, CDR2 SVGIG (reference sequence). Trimming took 0 bases from V and 4 from J, leaving 7 bases between them. The CDR3 length is 14 residues. CDR3 bases: TGTGCCTGGAGTGTCGACATGTATAATTCACCCCTCCACTTT. Translated, it gives CAWSVDMYNSPLHF. Together with reference TRBV30 and TRBJ1-6, the CDR3 gives the full variable domain: SQTIHQWPATLVQPVGSPLSLECTVEGTSNPNLYWYRQAAGRGLQLLFYSVGIGQISSEVPQNLSASRPQDRQFILSSKKLLLSDSGFYLCAWSVDMYNSPLHFGNGTRLTVT.

The rearrangement uses TRBV18 and TRBJ1-1; D is perhaps TRBD1 (5 bases). Trimming removed 2 bases from V and 6 bases from J, with 7 bases in between. CDR3 length equals 12 residues. Germline CDR1 and CDR2: KGHSH and LQKENI. The CDR3 protein is CASSPDSAEAFF. DNA for the CDR3: TGTGCCAGCTCACCAGACAGCGCTGAAGCTTTCTTT.

This clone was counted only a few times. This chain links TRBV19 with TRBJ2-3; 8 nucleotides line up with TRBD2. V lost 3 bases to trimming and J lost 3 bases; unmatched junction nucleotides: 5. CDR3 length: 15 residues. Germline CDR1 LNHDA, CDR2 SQIVND (reference sequence). The CDR3 nucleotides read TGTGCCAGTAGTATCCCAGGCGGGGGGACAGATACGCAGTATTTT. This encodes CASSIPGGGTDTQYF.

This chain links TRBV5-1 with TRBJ1-2; tentative D call: TRBD1 (6 bases). The CDR3 has 15 amino acids. The germline V gene encodes CDR1 SGHRS and CDR2 YFSETQ. With 1 base removed from V and 3 bases from J, the gap between germline ends came to 13 bases. CDR3 in amino acids: CASSLLSRGYYGYTF. The CDR3 bases are TGCGCCAGCAGCTTGTTAAGTAGGGGGTACTATGGCTACACCTTC.

CDR3 region: CASSLLPGNYGYTF. In nucleotides, the CDR3 is TGCGCCAGCAGCCTTCTCCCAGGGAACTATGGCTACACCTTC. The chain links TRBV5-1 to TRBJ1-2, with a possible D match to TRBD1 (5 bases). CDR1 is SGHRS and CDR2 is YFSETQ in the germline V gene. V lost 4 bases, J lost 2 bases, and 12 bases lay in between. The CDR3 is 14 amino acids.

The rearrangement uses TRBV19 and TRBJ2-1; 12 positions match TRBD2. The CDR3 extends over 17 amino acids. V was clipped by 3 bases and J by 7 bases; unmatched bases: 10. Looked up from germline, CDR1 is LNHDA and CDR2 is SQIVND (reference sequence). DNA for the CDR3: TGTGCCAGTAGTATGGACCGACTAGCGGGAGTTGGTAATGAGCAGTTCTTC. Translated: CASSMDRLAGVGNEQFF.

The gene calls are TRBV7-9 and TRBJ1-5; D is uncertain. The V and J ends lost 2 bases and 9 bases respectively, with 14 bases between them. Germline assignment: CDR1 SEHNR and CDR2 FQNEAQ (reference sequence). This CDR3 contains 14 residues. DNA for the CDR3: TGTGCCAGCAGCTTATCCTCCCAATGTAGGCCCCAGCATTTT. This codes for CASSLSSQCRPQHF.

The chain uses TRBV4-1 and TRBJ2-7; 10 positions match TRBD2. Germline V gives CDR1 MGHRA, CDR2 YSYEKL. The CDR3 length is 15 residues. The V gene end was trimmed by 4 bases and the J gene end by 5 bases; junction bases not matched to a gene: 8. The DNA for the CDR3 is TGCGCCAGCAGCCGCTCCCTAGCGGGAGCCGACGAGCAGTACTTC. As protein: CASSRSLAGADEQYF.

This clone was observed once. The chain recombines TRBV4-2 with TRBJ1-5, with D maybe TRBD1 (5 bases). Trimming took off 0 bases at V and 7 bases at J, with 13 bases between the two ends. Germline loops: CDR1 LGHNA, CDR2 YNFKEQ. The CDR3 runs 15 residues. DNA of the CDR3: TGTGCCAGCAGCCAAGATCAGGTGGGGGGACAGCCCCAGCATTTT. It is translated as CASSQDQVGGQPQHF.

V is TRBV28 and J is TRBJ1-6; D might be TRBD1 (6 bases). The CDR3 covers 12 residues. Per germline, CDR1 MDHEN and CDR2 SYDVKM. Trimming shortened V by 7 bases and J by 7 bases, and 8 bases separated the two germline ends. The CDR3: CASTRGNSPLHF. The CDR3 nucleotides read TGTGCCAGCACCAGGGGAAATTCACCCCTCCACTTT.

This clone was detected only a few times. The genes are TRBV7-9 and TRBJ2-1; D remains ambiguous. Germline loops: CDR1 SEHNR, CDR2 FQNEAQ (reference sequence). Trimming took off 2 bases at V and 9 bases at J, with 8 bases between the two ends. There are 12 residues in the CDR3. This CDR3 reads CASSLSSGEQFF. CDR3 DNA sequence: TGTGCCAGCAGCTTAAGTTCCGGTGAGCAGTTCTTC.

The CDR3 spells CASSSTDRVAGTDTQYF. DNA of the CDR3: TGTGCCAGCAGCTCGACGGACAGGGTAGCAGGCACAGATACGCAGTATTTT. The V and J genes are TRBV7-2 and TRBJ2-3; the match to TRBD1 covers 8 bases. With 4 bases clipped from V and 1 base from J, the junction kept 10 bases outside the gene matches. Germline loops: CDR1 SGHTA, CDR2 FQGNSA. The CDR3 length is 17 residues.

This chain uses TRBV7-9 with TRBJ2-5, with 10 bases lining up with TRBD2. The V gene end was trimmed by 5 bases and the J gene end by 5 bases; junction bases not matched to a gene: 11. From germline, CDR1 is SEHNR and CDR2 FQNEAQ (reference sequence). This CDR3 is built from 16 residues. CDR3 loop: CASSIRLAGVGETQYF. CDR3 nucleotides: TGTGCCAGCAGCATTAGGCTAGCGGGAGTAGGTGAGACCCAGTACTTC.

The sample holds one count of this clone. The rearrangement links TRBV3-1 (or the pseudogene TRBV3-2) to TRBJ2-7, with 11 positions matching TRBD2. Germline loops: CDR1 LGHDT, CDR2 YNNKEL (reference sequence). CDR3 size: 15 residues. V was pared by 3 bases and J by 4 bases, with 5 bases of the junction left unmatched. CDR3 nucleotide sequence: TGTGCCAGCAGCCAGCTGACTAGCGGGACTTACGAGCAGTACTTC. Encoded protein: CASSQLTSGTYEQYF.

The gene calls are TRBV25-1 and TRBJ2-2, with D tentatively TRBD2 (6 bases). Per the germline V gene, CDR1 is MGHDK and CDR2 is SYGVNS. With 6 bases removed from V and 6 bases from J, the gap between germline ends came to 14 bases. The CDR3 consists of 14 residues. CDR3 residues: CASSHPGVAGELFF. The CDR3 DNA reads TGTGCCAGCAGCCACCCGGGAGTTGCCGGGGAGCTGTTTTTT.

This clone was recorded a few times. The J gene is TRBJ1-2, the V gene TRBV4-1; a possible D gene is TRBD1 (5 bases). The CDR3 is 16 amino acids. CDR1 MGHRA and CDR2 YSYEKL come from the germline V gene. With 0 bases removed from V and 8 bases from J, the gap between germline ends came to 19 bases. The CDR3 protein is CASSQDNSRALGGYTF. In nucleotides, the CDR3 is TGCGCCAGCAGCCAAGATAATAGCAGGGCCCTTGGGGGCTACACCTTC.

The chain has TRBV9 and TRBJ2-1, with 11 bases aligning to TRBD2. There are 14 residues in the CDR3. Germline CDR1 reads SGDLS; CDR2 reads YYNGEE. The ends lost 0 bases at V and 13 bases at J; junction bases unmatched: 6. The DNA of the CDR3 is TGTGCCAGCAGCGTAGCGGGACTAGCGGCCCCTCAGTTCTTC. Translating it yields CASSVAGLAAPQFF.

The rearrangement uses TRBV20-1 and TRBJ2-2, with 8 bases aligning to TRBD2. Germline CDR1 and CDR2: DFQATT and SNEGSKA (reference sequence). The V gene end was trimmed by 3 bases and the J gene end by 2 bases; junction bases not matched to a gene: 5. The CDR3 loop spans 15 amino acids. The CDR3 sequence is CSASFSGANTGELFF. CDR3 DNA: TGCAGTGCTAGTTTTAGCGGGGCTAACACCGGGGAGCTGTTTTTT.